This TCR beta chain was captured by sequencing in a study of OX40 agonist ivuxolimab in advanced cancers. Describing the broader study: Ivuxolimab was an agonistic, fully human IgG2 monoclonal antibody directed against OX40 (CD134), a costimulatory receptor. Intravenous ivuxolimab was administered to patients every 2 weeks at six dose levels: 0.01, 0.1, 0.3, 1.5, 3 and 10 mg/kg. Among the approximately 54 dose-escalation patients, around 20 had hepatocellular carcinoma, approximately 15 melanoma, 9 renal cell carcinoma and 9 head and neck cancer. In the dose-escalation cohort, about four fifths of patients were male, and the mean age was 60 years with a range of about 23 to 79. Prior anti-PD-1, anti-PD-L1 or anti-CTLA-4 therapy was permitted, and checkpoint inhibitors had been received by 40% to 50% of dose-escalation patients. Partial responses occurred in three dose-escalation patients: two with cutaneous melanoma and one with hepatocellular carcinoma. The purpose of peripheral TCRbeta sequencing was to test whether ivuxolimab changed TCR sequence diversity and led to clonal T-cell expansion. The paper reports the monotherapy dose-escalation portion (N = 52 patients) of the phase I ivuxolimab trial. What the research found in general, with its limitations: The antigen specificity of the clonally expanded peripheral T cells was not determined. Low levels of normalized T-cell clonal expansion were also seen in some patients who did not respond. Clonal expansion of both CD4+ and CD8+ blood T cells was observed from baseline to week 6 at doses 0.1 to 3.0 mg/kg. On average, CD8+ T cells showed more expanded clones than CD4+ T cells after ivuxolimab. In the 0.1-3.0 mg/kg groups, partial responders had among the lowest normalized peripheral clonal expansion, particularly in CD8+ T cells.

To sequence the TCRbeta CDR3 region, genomic DNA was isolated from the sorted cells. TCRbeta CDR3 regions were sequenced using the immunoSEQ Assay. TCRdb mirrors the immuneACCESS table, restricted to in-frame sequences. Some clones are absent from its copies; in checked studies, under half trace to an unresolved V gene, and the reason for the others is unknown. The sample table contains under 90,000 clones; only one count was recorded for 80% to 85% of them. The ten largest account for around 2.1% of the sample. Patients with autoimmune disease history or receiving systemic immunosuppression were excluded from the trial. Peripheral blood for TCR sequencing was drawn from every dose cohort at baseline, at cycle 4 day 1 and at cycle 7 day 1. Samples came from an open-label, multicenter, first-in-human phase I dose-escalation trial of ivuxolimab. The trial enrolled adults with locally advanced or metastatic head and neck squamous cell, hepatocellular, melanoma or renal cell carcinoma. CD4+ and CD8+ T cells were sorted separately from peripheral blood before TCR sequencing.

V has 4 bases trimmed and J has 6 bases trimmed; junction bases matching no gene number 4. The CDR3 spans 13 residues, from the cysteine through the phenylalanine. CDR3 DNA is the only sequence kept; it has 39 bases, read in frame from the first base. Looking up the germline V gene yields CDR1 SGHNT and CDR2 YENEEA. Worth noting for this clone: The antigen it recognizes is unknown. There are no base qualities to consult, and no much larger clone falls within one base.

Sequences were derived from CD4+ or CD8+ T cells sorted from blood, sampled in a trial of the OX40 agonist ivuxolimab. Recombination joined TRBV11-3 with TRBJ2-3; TRBD1 lines up with 7 middle nucleotides. This clonotype originated in an adult with an advanced solid tumor such as melanoma, head and neck, liver or kidney cancer. The CDR3 is CASSSGTVDTQYF. The bases are TGTGCCAGCAGCTCAGGGACAGTGGATACGCAGTATTTT.